This T cell receptor (beta chain) was recovered during a study of blood T cell repertoires in COVID-19. Study details: PBMCs, B-cell-depleted T cells, or T cells were the source of the cDNA or gDNA that made up the material.

This clone was seen once. Some clones are missing from TCRdb's copy, which holds only in-frame ones; the method was immunoSEQ multiplex PCR. The sample has about 110,000 clones, less than 75% seen once. Trimming shortened V by 6 bases and J by 0 bases, and 17 bases separated the two germline ends. The CDR3 covers 17 residues. From germline, CDR1 is MRHNA and CDR2 SNTAGT. The sequencing input was peripheral blood. The receptor comes from a woman aged 55-75 years with acute or convalescent COVID-19. This chain connects TRBV6-4 to TRBJ1-4; possibly TRBD1 for D (6 bases). CDR3 sequence (DNA): TGTGCCAGCAGAATCAGGGGTCGGCCTGCAACTAATGAAAAACTGTTTTTT. Amino acids: CASRIRGRPATNEKLFF.